The source of this TCR beta chain is a study of breast tumors, draining lymph nodes, adjacent tissues. General study results and limits: Data only fit, rather than demonstrated, lymph node origin of most tumor T cells.

TCRdb re-derived calls from the multiplex PCR reads in MiXCR, one entry per CDR3 protein. The sample carries more than 30,000 distinct CDR3 sequences, approximately 63% recorded once. V lost 0 bases to trimming and J lost 0 bases, with 9 bases between them. The CDR3 length is 15 residues. Per germline, CDR1 ENHRY and CDR2 SYGVKD. This clonotype was seen just once. No antigen is known for it. This clonotype originated in a female donor with breast cancer. Some clones in this sample may be carry-over from other donors' samples. Sequencing was performed on breast tumor tissue. This rearrangement joins TRBV10-3 to TRBJ2-7; no clear D gene. The CDR3 reads CAISESGSYSYEQYF. CDR3 DNA sequence: TGTGCCATCAGTGAGTCCGGGTCGTACTCCTACGAGCAGTACTTC.